The 15 T cell receptor beta chains listed next were all sequenced from one sample in a study of early T cells in non-severe SARS-CoV-2 infection. From the 5' RACE reads, TCRdb called clonotypes with MiXCR, one entry per CDR3 protein. The sample includes about 76,000 distinct CDR3 sequences, about 11% seen only once; the top ten take 4.7%. What was sequenced was whole blood. The receptor set was obtained from an adult who was a healthcare worker with PCR-confirmed SARS-CoV-2 infection or an uninfected control (not recorded which).

This clonotype was seen only a few times. The V call is TRBV11-3, the J call TRBJ2-1; no reliable D call. CDR1 and CDR2 (germline): SGHNT, YENEEA. The V end lost 5 bases, the J end lost 5 bases, and 13 bases lay between the germline ends. This CDR3 spans 14 amino acids. The CDR3 nucleotides are TGTGCCAGCAGCGAAGGTAATAGTGACAATGAGCAGTTCTTC. Translating it yields CASSEGNSDNEQFF.

This clonotype was seen repeatedly, ten times or more. The chain links TRBV10-3 to TRBJ1-4, with D perhaps matching TRBD1 (6 bases). The CDR3 totals 16 residues. Trimming shortened V by 6 bases and J by 8 bases, and 22 bases separated the two germline ends. CDR1 and CDR2 from the germline V gene are ENHRY and SYGVKD. Here the CDR3 DNA reads TGTGCCATCAGCGACGATGCGGGGGGCAAGGGAGAAAAACTGTTTTTT. Its translation is CAISDDAGGKGEKLFF.

Concerning this clonotype itself: This sequence may be a read error, since a much larger clone differs from it by one base. Written as DNA, the CDR3 is TGTGCCAGCAGCGTAGCTAGTAGCGGCAATGAGCAGTTCTTC. Translated, it gives CASSVASSGNEQFF. The gene calls are TRBV9 and TRBJ2-1; D possibly corresponds to TRBD2 (6 bases). Trimming removed 0 bases from V and 6 bases from J, with 10 bases in between. The CDR3 length is 14 residues. Germline values: CDR1 SGDLS, CDR2 YYNGEE.

This clonotype was recorded at least ten times. The chain uses TRBV6-1 and TRBJ2-5; D possibly uses TRBD1 or TRBD2 (5 bases each). The germline V gene encodes CDR1 MNHNS and CDR2 SASEGT. V lost 7 bases to trimming and J lost 5 bases, with 14 bases between them. The CDR3 is 13 amino acids. CDR3 sequence reads: CASTGASLETQYF. The CDR3 DNA is TGTGCCAGCACCGGGGCTAGTCTTGAGACCCAGTACTTC.

The chain carries TRBV20-1 and TRBJ2-3; a possible D gene is TRBD2 (6 bases). There are 15 residues in the CDR3. V was cut by 6 bases and J by 0 bases, with 16 bases left in between. Germline V CDR1 and CDR2: DFQATT, SNEGSKA (reference sequence). The CDR3 coding sequence is TGCAGTGCGAAAAAAATAGGGAGGAGCACAGATACGCAGTATTTT. Its translation: CSAKKIGRSTDTQYF.

The CDR3 is CASSPGRSSYNEQFF. In DNA form, the CDR3 reads TGTGCCAGCAGCCCAGGGAGGAGCTCCTACAATGAGCAGTTCTTC. The chain recombines TRBV7-9 with TRBJ2-1; perhaps TRBD2 as D (6 bases). Germline CDR1 and CDR2: SEHNR and FQNEAQ (reference sequence). The V gene lost 5 bases and the J gene lost 0 bases, with 11 bases spanning the gap. The CDR3 covers 15 residues.

This clonotype was detected many times. The chain combines TRBV12-3 or TRBV12-4 with TRBJ1-1; a weak D match, TRBD1 (5 bases). The CDR3 totals 18 residues. Between the trimmed V and J ends, which lost 3 bases and 0 bases, there was a span of 20 bases. The CDR3 nucleotides read TGTGCCAGCAGTTTCCCCCTTTGGGGGTATTCTATGAACACTGAAGCTTTCTTT. Translation gives CASSFPLWGYSMNTEAFF.

The chain is built from TRBV6-4 and TRBJ2-2; no firm D call. Germline-derived CDR1 and CDR2 are MRHNA and SNTAGT. The ends were cut back, 6 bases at V and 2 bases at J, with 10 bases in the middle. The length of the CDR3 is 14 residues. Here the CDR3 reads CASRLQSNTGELFF. In DNA form, the CDR3 reads TGTGCCAGCAGACTACAGAGCAACACCGGGGAGCTGTTTTTT.

The CDR3 is CASSSVREGLNEQFF. Written as DNA, the CDR3 is TGTGCCAGCAGCTCGGTCAGGGAAGGGTTAAATGAGCAGTTCTTC. V and J are TRBV7-9 and TRBJ2-1; perhaps TRBD1 as D (5 bases). The CDR3 spans 15 residues. The V and J ends lost 4 bases and 7 bases respectively, with 17 bases between them. The germline V gene has CDR1 SEHNR and CDR2 FQNEAQ (reference sequence).

This clonotype was recorded many times. V usage is TRBV27 and J usage is TRBJ2-7; weak D call: TRBD2 (5 bases). The CDR3 spans 14 residues. Germline lookup yields CDR1 MNHEY and CDR2 SMNVEV (reference sequence). V lost 4 bases to trimming and J lost 3 bases, with 13 bases between them. The CDR3 protein is CASSYKIRDYEQYF. DNA of the CDR3: TGTGCCAGCAGTTACAAGATTCGGGACTACGAGCAGTACTTC.

The table lists this clonotype with many counts. This rearrangement joins TRBV11-1 to TRBJ2-7; 8 nucleotides line up with TRBD2. The germline V gene has CDR1 SGHAT and CDR2 FQDESV (reference sequence). The junction had 3 bases not matched to a gene; V was cut back by 3 bases and J by 2 bases. The CDR3 has 14 amino acids. Here the CDR3 reads CASSFSGGAYEQYF. CDR3 DNA sequence: TGTGCCAGCAGCTTCAGCGGGGGTGCCTACGAGCAGTACTTC.

This chain uses TRBV5-1 with TRBJ2-3; TRBD1 is a possible D gene (5 bases). The germline CDR1 and CDR2 sequences are SGHRS and YFSETQ. CDR3 size: 14 residues. V lost 1 base to trimming and J lost 6 bases, with 12 bases between them. The CDR3 nucleotides are TGCGCCAGCAGCTTGACAGGACCCCGCGATACGCAGTATTTT. Protein product: CASSLTGPRDTQYF.

The chain has TRBV25-1 and TRBJ1-5, with 7 bases matching TRBD1. V shed 11 bases and J 0 bases; nucleotides not matched to a gene: 4. Per the germline V gene, CDR1 is MGHDK and CDR2 is SYGVNS. The CDR3 length is 13 residues. The CDR3 nucleotides read TGTGCCTCGGGGACAGTTAGCAATCAGCCCCAGCATTTT. Translation gives CASGTVSNQPQHF.

The sample holds a few counts of this clonotype. Germline is not matched at one junction end, which may reflect a read error. This chain uses TRBV29-1 with TRBJ2-5; either TRBD1 or TRBD2 may fit D (6 bases each). Germline CDR1 reads SQVTM; CDR2 reads ANQGSEA. The CDR3 totals 12 residues. The CDR3 reads CSVEDGGETQYF. In nucleotides, the CDR3 is TGCAGCGTAGAAGACGGGGGCGAGACCCAGTACTTC.

This clonotype was observed at least ten times. This chain uses TRBV6-6 with TRBJ2-7, with TRBD1 matching 9 bases. Germline lookup yields CDR1 MNHNY and CDR2 SVGAGI (reference sequence). The CDR3 consists of 17 residues. V lost 0 bases to trimming and J lost 0 bases; unmatched junction nucleotides: 6. DNA for the CDR3: TGTGCCAGCAGTTACTCGATAGGGACAGGGAACTCCTACGAGCAGTACTTC. Amino acid sequence: CASSYSIGTGNSYEQYF.